This record covers a single T cell receptor beta chain. With a duration under 2 months, the hyperthyroidism was newly diagnosed in patients aged 18 to 65. Patients were excluded for uncontrolled infection, other autoimmune disease, pregnancy or lactation. Clinicians diagnosed patients from clinical symptoms, serum thyroxine and TRAb, thyroid ultrasound and orbital computed tomography. The PBMCs had their origin in about 9.7 ml of fresh peripheral blood. Germline CDR1 reads LNHDA; CDR2 reads SQIVND (reference sequence). The CDR3 sequence is 16 residues long. J lost 3 bases, V lost 3 bases, and 7 bases had no gene match. The sample originates from a study of T cells in Graves' hyperthyroidism and ophthalmopathy. Researchers amplified the TCR beta CDR3 regions from RNA transcripts. First-round RT-PCR targeting the TCR CDR3 was performed with the HTBI primer set. TCRdb ran MiXCR on the multiplex PCR reads and lists one entry per CDR3 protein. The repertoire holds approximately 870,000 distinct CDR3 sequences, with 35% to 45% as singletons.

The receptor was isolated from a man between 18 and 35 years old with Graves' hyperthyroidism. This sequence joins TRBV19 and TRBJ1-5, with 8 bases identical to TRBD1. Sample: blood. The CDR3 spells CASSILDRGLNQPQHF. The CDR3 DNA reads TGTGCCAGTAGTATTCTCGACAGGGGCCTCAATCAGCCCCAGCATTTT.